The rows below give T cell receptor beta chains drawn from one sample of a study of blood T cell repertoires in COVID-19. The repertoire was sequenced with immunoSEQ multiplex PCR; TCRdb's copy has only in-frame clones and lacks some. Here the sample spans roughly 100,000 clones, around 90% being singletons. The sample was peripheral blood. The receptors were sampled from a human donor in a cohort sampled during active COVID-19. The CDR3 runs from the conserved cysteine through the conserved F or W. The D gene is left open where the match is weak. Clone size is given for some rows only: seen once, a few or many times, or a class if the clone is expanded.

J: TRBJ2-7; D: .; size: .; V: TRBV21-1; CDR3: CASPGTGYPLSLYEQYF; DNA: TGTGCCAGCCCCGGGACAGGGTACCCCCTGTCCCTCTACGAGCAGTACTTC
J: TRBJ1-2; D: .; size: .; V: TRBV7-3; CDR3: CASSEQPFYGYTF; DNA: TGTGCCAGCAGCGAGCAACCCTTCTATGGCTACACCTTC
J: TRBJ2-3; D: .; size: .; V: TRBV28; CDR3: CASKEQGLRDTQYF; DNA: TGTGCCAGCAAGGAACAGGGTCTAAGAGATACGCAGTATTTT
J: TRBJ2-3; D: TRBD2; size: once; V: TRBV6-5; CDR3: CASSYAGGLDTQYF; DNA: TGTGCCAGCAGTTACGCGGGGGGGCTTGATACGCAGTATTTT
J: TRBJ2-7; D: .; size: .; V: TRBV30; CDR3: CAWSAGTSHEQYF; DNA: TGTGCCTGGAGTGCCGGGACATCCCACGAGCAGTACTTC
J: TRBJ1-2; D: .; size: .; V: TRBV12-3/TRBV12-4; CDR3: CASRAGWGYGYTF; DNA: TGTGCCAGCAGGGCAGGGTGGGGCTATGGCTACACCTTC
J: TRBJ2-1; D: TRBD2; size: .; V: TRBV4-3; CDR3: CASSQDRRLSGSRDEQFF; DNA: TGCGCCAGCAGCCAAGATAGGAGATTAAGCGGGAGCCGGGATGAGCAGTTCTTC
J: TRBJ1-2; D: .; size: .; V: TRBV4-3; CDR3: CASSQDRGLSYGYTF; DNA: TGCGCCAGCAGCCAAGATAGGGGTTTGTCCTATGGCTACACCTTC
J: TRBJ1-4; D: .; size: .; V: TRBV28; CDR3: CASSMGTVNEKLFF; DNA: TGTGCCAGCAGTATGGGCACTGTCAATGAAAAACTGTTTTTT
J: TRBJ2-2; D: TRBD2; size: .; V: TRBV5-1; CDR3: CASSLRLAGNTGELFF; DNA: TGCGCCAGCAGCTTAAGACTAGCGGGGAACACCGGGGAGCTGTTTTTT
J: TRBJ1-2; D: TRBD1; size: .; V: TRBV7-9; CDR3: CASSLTGDGYTF; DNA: TGTGCCAGCAGCTTAACAGGGGATGGCTACACCTTC